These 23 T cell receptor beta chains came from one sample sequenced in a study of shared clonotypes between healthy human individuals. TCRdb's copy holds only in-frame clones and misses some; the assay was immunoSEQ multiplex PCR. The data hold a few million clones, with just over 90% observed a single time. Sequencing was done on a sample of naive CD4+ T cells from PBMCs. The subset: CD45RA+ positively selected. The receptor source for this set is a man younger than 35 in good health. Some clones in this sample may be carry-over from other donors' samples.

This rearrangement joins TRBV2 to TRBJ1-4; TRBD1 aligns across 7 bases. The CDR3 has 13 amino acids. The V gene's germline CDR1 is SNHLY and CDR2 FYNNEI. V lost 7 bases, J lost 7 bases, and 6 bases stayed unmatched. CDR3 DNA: TGTGCCAGCATAGGGGGCGGGGGTGAAAAACTGTTTTTT. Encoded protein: CASIGGGGEKLFF.

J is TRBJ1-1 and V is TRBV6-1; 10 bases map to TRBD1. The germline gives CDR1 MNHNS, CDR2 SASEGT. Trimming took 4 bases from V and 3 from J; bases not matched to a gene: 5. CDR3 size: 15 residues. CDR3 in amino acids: CASSATGGFDTEAFF. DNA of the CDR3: TGTGCCAGCAGTGCGACAGGGGGCTTCGACACTGAAGCTTTCTTT.

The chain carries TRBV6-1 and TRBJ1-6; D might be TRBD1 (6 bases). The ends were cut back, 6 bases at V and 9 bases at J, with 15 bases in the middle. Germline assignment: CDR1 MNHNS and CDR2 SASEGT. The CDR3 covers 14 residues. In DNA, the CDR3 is TGTGCCAGCAGCGGGGGGCTATCTGGTTCACCCCTCCACTTT. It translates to CASSGGLSGSPLHF.

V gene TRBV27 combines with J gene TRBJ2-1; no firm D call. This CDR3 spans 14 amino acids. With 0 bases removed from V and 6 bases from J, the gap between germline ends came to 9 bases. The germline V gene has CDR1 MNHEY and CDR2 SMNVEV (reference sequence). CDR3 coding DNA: TGTGCCAGCAGTTTATCCCCACGAGGCAATGAGCAGTTCTTC. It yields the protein CASSLSPRGNEQFF.

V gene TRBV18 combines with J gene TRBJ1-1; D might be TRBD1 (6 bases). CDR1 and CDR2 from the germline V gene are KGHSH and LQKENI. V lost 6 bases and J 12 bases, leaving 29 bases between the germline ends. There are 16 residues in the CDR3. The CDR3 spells CASSDRTFHGGRGTFF. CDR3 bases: TGTGCCAGCTCCGACCGGACTTTTCACGGGGGGCGCGGAACTTTCTTT. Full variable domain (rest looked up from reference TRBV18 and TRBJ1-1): NAGVMQNPRHLVRRRGQEARLRCSPMKGHSHVYWYRQLPEEGLKFMVYLQKENIIDESGMPKERFSAEFPKEGPSILRIQQVVRGDSAAYFCASSDRTFHGGRGTFFGQGTRLTVV.

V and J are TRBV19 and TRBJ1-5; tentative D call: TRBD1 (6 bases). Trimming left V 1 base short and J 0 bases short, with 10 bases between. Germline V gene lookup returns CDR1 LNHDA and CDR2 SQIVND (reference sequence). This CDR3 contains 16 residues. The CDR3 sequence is CASSIGWTASNQPQHF. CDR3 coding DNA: TGTGCCAGTAGTATAGGTTGGACAGCTAGCAATCAGCCCCAGCATTTT.

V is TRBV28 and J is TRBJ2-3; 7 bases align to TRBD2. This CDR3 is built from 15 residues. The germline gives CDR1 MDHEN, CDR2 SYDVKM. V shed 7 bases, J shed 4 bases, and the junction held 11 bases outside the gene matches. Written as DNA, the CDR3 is TGTGCCAGCACCCCTTCGCGGGAGTTTTCAGATACGCAGTATTTT. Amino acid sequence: CASTPSREFSDTQYF.

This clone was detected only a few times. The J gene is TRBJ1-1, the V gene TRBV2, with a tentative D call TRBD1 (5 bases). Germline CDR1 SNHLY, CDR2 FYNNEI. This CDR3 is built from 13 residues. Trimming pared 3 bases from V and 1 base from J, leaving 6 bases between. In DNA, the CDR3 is TGTGCCAGCAGTGACGGACAGAACACTGAAGCTTTCTTT. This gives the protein CASSDGQNTEAFF.

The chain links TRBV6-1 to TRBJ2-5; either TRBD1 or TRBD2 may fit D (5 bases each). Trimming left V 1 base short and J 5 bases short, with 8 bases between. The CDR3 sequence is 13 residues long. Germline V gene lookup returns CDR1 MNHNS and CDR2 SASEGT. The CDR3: CASSEGWGETQYF. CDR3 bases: TGTGCCAGCAGTGAAGGTTGGGGGGAGACCCAGTACTTC.

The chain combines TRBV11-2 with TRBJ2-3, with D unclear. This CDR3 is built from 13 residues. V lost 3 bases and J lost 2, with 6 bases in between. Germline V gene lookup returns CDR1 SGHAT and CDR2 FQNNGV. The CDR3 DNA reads TGTGCCAGCAGCTTGCAGAACACAGATACGCAGTATTTT. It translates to CASSLQNTDTQYF.

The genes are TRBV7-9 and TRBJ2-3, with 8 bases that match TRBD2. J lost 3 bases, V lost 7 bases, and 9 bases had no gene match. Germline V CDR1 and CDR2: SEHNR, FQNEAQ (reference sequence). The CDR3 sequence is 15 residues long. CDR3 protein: CASTTSGALTDTQYF. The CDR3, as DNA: TGTGCCAGCACCACTAGCGGCGCACTGACAGATACGCAGTATTTT.

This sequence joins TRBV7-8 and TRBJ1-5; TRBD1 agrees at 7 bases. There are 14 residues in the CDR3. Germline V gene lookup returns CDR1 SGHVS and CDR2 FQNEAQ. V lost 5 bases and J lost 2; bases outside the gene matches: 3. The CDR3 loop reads CASSRDRGNQPQHF. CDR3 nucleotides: TGTGCCAGCAGCCGCGACAGGGGCAATCAGCCCCAGCATTTT.

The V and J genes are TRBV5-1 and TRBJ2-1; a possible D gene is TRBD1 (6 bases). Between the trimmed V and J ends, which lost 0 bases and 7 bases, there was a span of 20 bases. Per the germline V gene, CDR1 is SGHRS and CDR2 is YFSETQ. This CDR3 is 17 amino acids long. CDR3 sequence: CASSLVSIGTISNEQFF. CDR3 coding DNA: TGCGCCAGCAGCTTGGTGTCGATTGGGACAATCTCGAATGAGCAGTTCTTC.

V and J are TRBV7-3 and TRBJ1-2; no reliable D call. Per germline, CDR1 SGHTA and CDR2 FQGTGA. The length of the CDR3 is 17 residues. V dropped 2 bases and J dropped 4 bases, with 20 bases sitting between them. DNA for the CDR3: TGTGCCAGCAGCTTACCCCAGACTGCCTTAAGAGTCTATGGCTACACCTTC. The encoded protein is CASSLPQTALRVYGYTF.

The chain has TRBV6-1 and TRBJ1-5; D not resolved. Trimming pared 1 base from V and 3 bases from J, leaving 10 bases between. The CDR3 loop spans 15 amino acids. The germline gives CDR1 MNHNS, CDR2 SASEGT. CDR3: CASSEGWQSNQPQHF. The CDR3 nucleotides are TGTGCCAGCAGTGAAGGGTGGCAGTCCAATCAGCCCCAGCATTTT.

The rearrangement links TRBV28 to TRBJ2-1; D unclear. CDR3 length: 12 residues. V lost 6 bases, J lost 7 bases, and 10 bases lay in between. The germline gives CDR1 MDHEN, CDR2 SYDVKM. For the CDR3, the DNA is TGTGCCAGCAGCCCCGTTAAAAATGAGCAGTTCTTC. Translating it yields CASSPVKNEQFF.

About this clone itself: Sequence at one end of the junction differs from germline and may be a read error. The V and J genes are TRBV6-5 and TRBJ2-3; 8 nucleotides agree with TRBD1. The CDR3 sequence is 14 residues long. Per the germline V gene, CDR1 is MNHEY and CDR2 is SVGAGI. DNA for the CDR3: TGTGCCAGCAGGTACTCAGGGGGCGGAGATACGCAGTATTTT. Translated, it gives CASRYSGGGDTQYF.

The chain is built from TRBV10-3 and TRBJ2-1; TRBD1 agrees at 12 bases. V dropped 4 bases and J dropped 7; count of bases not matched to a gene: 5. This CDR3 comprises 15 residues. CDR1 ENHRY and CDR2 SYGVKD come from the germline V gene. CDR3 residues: CAISGGTGGRNEQFF. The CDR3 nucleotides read TGTGCCATCAGTGGAGGGACAGGGGGCCGGAATGAGCAGTTCTTC.

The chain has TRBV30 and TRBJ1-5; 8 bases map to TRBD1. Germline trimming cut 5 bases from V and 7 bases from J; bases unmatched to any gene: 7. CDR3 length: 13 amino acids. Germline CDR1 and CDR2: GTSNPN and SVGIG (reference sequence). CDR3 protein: CAWAGTGGQPQHF. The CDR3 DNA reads TGTGCCTGGGCCGGGACAGGAGGGCAGCCCCAGCATTTT. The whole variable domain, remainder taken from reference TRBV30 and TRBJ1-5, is SQTIHQWPATLVQPVGSPLSLECTVEGTSNPNLYWYRQAAGRGLQLLFYSVGIGQISSEVPQNLSASRPQDRQFILSSKKLLLSDSGFYLCAWAGTGGQPQHFGDGTRLSIL.

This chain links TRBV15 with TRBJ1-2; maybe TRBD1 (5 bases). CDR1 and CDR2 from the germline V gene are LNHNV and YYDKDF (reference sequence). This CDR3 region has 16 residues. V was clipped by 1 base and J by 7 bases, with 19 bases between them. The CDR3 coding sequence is TGTGCCACCAGCAGAGCTGGGGACCGCCGGCCGGGTGGCTACACCTTC. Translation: CATSRAGDRRPGGYTF.

The CDR3 is CASSRAGRDDTEAFF. The CDR3 bases are TGTGCCAGCAGCAGGGCGGGTAGGGATGATACTGAAGCTTTCTTT. The chain has TRBV5-4 and TRBJ1-1; D remains ambiguous. CDR1 is SGHNT, CDR2 YYREEE, per germline (reference sequence). The CDR3 length is 15 residues. Trimming pared 4 bases from V and 5 bases from J, leaving 18 bases between.

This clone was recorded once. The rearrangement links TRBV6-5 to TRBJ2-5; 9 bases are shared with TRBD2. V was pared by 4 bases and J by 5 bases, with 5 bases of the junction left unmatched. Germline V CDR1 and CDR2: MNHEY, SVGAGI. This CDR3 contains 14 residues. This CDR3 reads CASSSPAGGETQYF. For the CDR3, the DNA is TGTGCCAGCAGTTCCCCCGCGGGAGGGGAGACCCAGTACTTC.

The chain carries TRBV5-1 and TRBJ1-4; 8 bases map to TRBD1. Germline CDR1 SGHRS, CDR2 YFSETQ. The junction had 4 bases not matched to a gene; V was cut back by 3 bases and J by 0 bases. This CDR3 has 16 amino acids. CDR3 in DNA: TGCGCCAGCAGCTCCCAGACAGGGGCAACTAATGAAAAACTGTTTTTT. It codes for CASSSQTGATNEKLFF.